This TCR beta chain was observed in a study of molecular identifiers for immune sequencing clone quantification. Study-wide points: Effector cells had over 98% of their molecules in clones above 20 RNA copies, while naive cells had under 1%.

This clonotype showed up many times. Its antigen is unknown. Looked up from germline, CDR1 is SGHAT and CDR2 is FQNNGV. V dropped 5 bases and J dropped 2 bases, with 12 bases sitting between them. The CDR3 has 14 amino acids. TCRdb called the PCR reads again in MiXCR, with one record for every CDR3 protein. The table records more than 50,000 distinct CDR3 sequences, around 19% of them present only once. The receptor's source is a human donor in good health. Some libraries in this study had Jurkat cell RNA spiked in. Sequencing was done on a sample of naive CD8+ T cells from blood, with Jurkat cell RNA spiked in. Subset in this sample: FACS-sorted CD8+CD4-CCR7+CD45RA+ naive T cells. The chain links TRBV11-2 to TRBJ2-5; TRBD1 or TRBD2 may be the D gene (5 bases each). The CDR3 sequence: CASSPGAWQETQYF. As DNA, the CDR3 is TGTGCCAGCAGCCCCGGGGCTTGGCAAGAGACCCAGTACTTC. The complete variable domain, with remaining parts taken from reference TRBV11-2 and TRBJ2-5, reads EAGVAQSPRYKIIEKRQSVAFWCNPISGHATLYWYQQILGQGPKLLIQFQNNGVVDDSQLPKDRFSAERLKGVDSTLKIQPAKLEDSAVYLCASSPGAWQETQYFGPGTRLLVL.